These 20 T cell receptor beta chains were sequenced from one sample in a study of human T cells and chemical hapten exposure (dated by TCRdb to about 2021). The time point label on this specimen signifies: patch test 1, 2 weeks after DPC sensitization. The treatment or condition label, as the study defines it: therapeutic diphenylcyclopropenone sensitization with weekly scalp DPC. The method was RACE. Sequencing was carried out with a NextSeq 500. Using fastp at Q25 and MiXCR, TCRdb reprocessed the public reads and kept productive beta chains. Identical CDR3 protein sequences are pooled into one entry, listed with their most common genes and DNA. The sample yields 85,000 to 100,000 distinct CDR3 sequences; 12% were counted once. The top ten constitute approximately 2% of the sample. This specimen was whole blood, taken in connection with sensitization to the hapten diphenylcyclopropenone (DPC). The receptors come from a woman between 35 and 50 years old with alopecia areata. Some clones in this sample may be carry-over from other donors' samples.

The rearrangement uses TRBV29-1 and TRBJ1-1, with D hard to call. Germline V gene data show CDR1 as SQVTM and CDR2 as ANQGSEA. V lost 7 bases to trimming and J lost 3 bases, with 12 bases between them. The CDR3 loop spans 12 amino acids. The CDR3 reads CSGARAHTEAFF. CDR3 nucleotides: TGCAGCGGGGCAAGGGCGCACACTGAAGCTTTCTTT.

This clonotype was found a few times. The V and J genes are TRBV2 and TRBJ2-3; D gene ambiguous. Trimming shortened V by 7 bases and J by 3 bases, and 5 bases separated the two germline ends. The CDR3 contains 11 residues. Germline lookup yields CDR1 SNHLY and CDR2 FYNNEI. CDR3 nucleotides: TGTGCCAGCATCAGAACAGATACGCAGTATTTT. Translation: CASIRTDTQYF.

This clonotype turned up a few times. This chain connects TRBV28 to TRBJ2-7; D is uncertain. The CDR3 runs 11 residues. Germline V CDR1 and CDR2: MDHEN, SYDVKM. The ends were cut back, 5 bases at V and 4 bases at J, with 6 bases in the middle. The DNA for the CDR3 is TGTGCCAGCAGTAATGGGTACGAGCAGTACTTC. This encodes CASSNGYEQYF.

This clonotype showed up many times. The genes are TRBV30 and TRBJ2-7; the D is unclear. The V gene lost 6 bases and the J gene lost 3 bases, with 12 bases spanning the gap. The CDR3 sequence is 12 residues long. Germline V gene sequence: CDR1 GTSNPN, CDR2 SVGIG (reference sequence). The CDR3 is CACLRPNYEQYF. DNA for the CDR3: TGTGCCTGTTTAAGACCGAACTACGAGCAGTACTTC.

This sequence joins TRBV18 and TRBJ1-1, with D unresolved. Germline CDR1 KGHSH, CDR2 LQKENI. The CDR3 has 14 amino acids. With 1 base removed from V and 10 bases from J, the gap between germline ends came to 16 bases. CDR3 sequence reads: CASSPLGSGSGAFF. The CDR3 DNA is TGTGCCAGCTCACCACTAGGGTCAGGTTCTGGAGCTTTCTTT.

This clonotype came up a few times. V and J are TRBV11-3 and TRBJ2-1, with D uncertain. The V end lost 1 base, the J end lost 8 bases, and 9 bases lay between the germline ends. CDR1 is SGHNT, CDR2 YENEEA, per germline. The CDR3 runs 13 residues. This CDR3 is CASSLGVIHEQFF. CDR3 DNA sequence: TGTGCCAGCAGCTTAGGCGTTATCCATGAGCAGTTCTTC.

In this sample, this clonotype turned up a few times. The rearrangement uses TRBV18 and TRBJ1-6; D call uncertain. V lost 2 bases and J lost 7, with 15 bases in between. The CDR3 loop spans 16 amino acids. CDR1 is KGHSH and CDR2 is LQKENI in the germline V gene. CDR3 loop: CASSPRVSTENSPLHF. In DNA form, the CDR3 reads TGTGCCAGCTCACCAAGAGTCTCTACAGAGAATTCACCCCTCCACTTT.

This clonotype was detected a few times. The chain is built from TRBV6-2 or TRBV6-3 and TRBJ2-1, with 8 positions matching TRBD1. The CDR3 spans 17 residues. The J segment lost 3 bases and the V segment lost 5 bases, leaving 12 bases of the junction unmatched. Germline CDR1 and CDR2: MNHEY and SVGEGT. The CDR3 coding sequence is TGTGCCAGCAGTACTCGCACCGACAGGGGCGGCTACAATGAGCAGTTCTTC. It codes for CASSTRTDRGGYNEQFF.

This clonotype came up many times. V gene TRBV6-2 or TRBV6-3 combines with J gene TRBJ2-5; a weak D match, TRBD2 (6 bases). Trimming shortened V by 3 bases and J by 3 bases, and 17 bases separated the two germline ends. This CDR3 is 16 amino acids long. Germline-derived CDR1 and CDR2 are MNHEY and SVGEGT. The CDR3 coding sequence is TGTGCCAGCAGTTATCACCGCGGGACGTCAAAAGAGACCCAGTACTTC. This codes for CASSYHRGTSKETQYF.

This clonotype was seen a few times. The chain links TRBV4-3 to TRBJ1-1; TRBD1 is a possible D gene (6 bases). Trimming left V 5 bases short and J 4 bases short, with 8 bases between. This CDR3 contains 12 residues. Germline V gene sequence: CDR1 LGHNA, CDR2 YSLEER. Here the CDR3 DNA reads TGCGCCAGCAGCAAGGGGGGCACTGAAGCTTTCTTT. It codes for CASSKGGTEAFF.

This clonotype appeared a few times. CDR3 coding DNA: TGTGCCAGCAGCACTGTGGAGGCCTCTAGCACAGATACGCAGTATTTT. Translation: CASSTVEASSTDTQYF. This chain links TRBV5-4 with TRBJ2-3; D is perhaps TRBD2 (5 bases). From germline, CDR1 is SGHNT and CDR2 YYREEE (reference sequence). V lost 4 bases and J lost 0, with 15 bases in between. CDR3 length: 16 amino acids.

This clonotype was seen many times. J is TRBJ2-1 and V is TRBV29-1; 9 bases agree with TRBD1. The CDR3 covers 14 residues. Losses at the gene ends were 0 bases for V and 8 bases for J; bases not matched to a gene: 5. Germline CDR1 is SQVTM and CDR2 is ANQGSEA. CDR3 region: CSVEDGTGSHEQFF. In DNA, the CDR3 is TGCAGCGTTGAAGATGGGACAGGGAGCCATGAGCAGTTCTTC.

This clonotype has at least ten counts. The genes are TRBV20-1 and TRBJ1-1; D unresolved. V was shortened by 7 bases and J by 8 bases, with 20 bases between the two germline ends. The CDR3 is 13 residues long. Germline CDR1 DFQATT, CDR2 SNEGSKA (reference sequence). DNA for the CDR3: TGCAGTGTCCCGGGCCGGGAAGCCGTCGAAGCTTTCTTT. Amino acid sequence: CSVPGREAVEAFF.

This clonotype was counted many times. This rearrangement joins TRBV7-3 to TRBJ2-1, with 11 bases aligning to TRBD2. From germline, CDR1 is SGHTA and CDR2 FQGTGA. The CDR3 extends over 15 amino acids. V shed 5 bases, J shed 5 bases, and the junction held 5 bases outside the gene matches. The CDR3 DNA is TGTGCCAGCAGCCTACTAGCGGGAGTGAACAATGAGCAGTTCTTC. It is translated as CASSLLAGVNNEQFF.

This clonotype was detected many times. This chain connects TRBV3-1 to TRBJ2-1, with D unclear. The ends were cut back, 5 bases at V and 2 bases at J, with 13 bases in the middle. The CDR3 runs 15 residues. Germline V gives CDR1 LGHDT, CDR2 YNNKEL (reference sequence). CDR3 sequence reads: CASSTSPGTYNEQFF. In nucleotides, the CDR3 is TGTGCCAGCAGCACCAGTCCGGGTACCTACAATGAGCAGTTCTTC.

This clonotype came up a few times. The genes are TRBV7-8 and TRBJ2-1; D is unresolved. V lost 1 base and J lost 5, with 3 bases in between. This CDR3 has 12 residues. Germline assignment: CDR1 SGHVS and CDR2 FQNEAQ. The CDR3 sequence: CASSLVDNEQFF. CDR3 bases: TGTGCCAGCAGCTTAGTGGACAATGAGCAGTTCTTC.

This clonotype was counted a few times. CDR3 residues: CASSQLSTGDTQYF. For the CDR3, the DNA is TGCGCCAGCAGCCAACTATCAACGGGAGATACGCAGTATTTT. The gene calls are TRBV4-3 and TRBJ2-3; D gene unclear. Looked up from germline, CDR1 is LGHNA and CDR2 is YSLEER. The CDR3 consists of 14 residues. V was cut by 2 bases and J by 5 bases, with 11 bases left in between.

The V and J genes are TRBV4-1 and TRBJ1-1; D is perhaps TRBD1 (5 bases). Trimming removed 4 bases from V and 7 bases from J, with 16 bases in between. Germline V gives CDR1 MGHRA, CDR2 YSYEKL. The length of the CDR3 is 14 residues. As DNA, the CDR3 is TGCGCCAGCAGCCGCCCTTTACAGGCTGGTGAAGCTTTCTTT. This codes for CASSRPLQAGEAFF.

This clonotype has a handful of counts. The chain has TRBV7-8 and TRBJ2-7; the D gene is possibly TRBD1 (5 bases). Trimming cost V 5 bases and J 3 bases, with 17 bases left between them. In germline, CDR1 is SGHVS, CDR2 FQNEAQ. The CDR3 runs to 15 residues. In DNA, the CDR3 is TGTGCCAGCAGCAGAACACAGGTACTGAACTACGAGCAGTACTTC. Protein: CASSRTQVLNYEQYF.

This chain joins TRBV6-5 and TRBJ1-2; D gene uncertain. V lost 6 bases and J 5 bases, leaving 13 bases between the germline ends. Germline V gene lookup returns CDR1 MNHEY and CDR2 SVGAGI. The length of the CDR3 is 13 residues. The CDR3 coding sequence is TGTGCCAGCAGCCGTTGGTCGGGGTATGGCTACACCTTC. Protein: CASSRWSGYGYTF.